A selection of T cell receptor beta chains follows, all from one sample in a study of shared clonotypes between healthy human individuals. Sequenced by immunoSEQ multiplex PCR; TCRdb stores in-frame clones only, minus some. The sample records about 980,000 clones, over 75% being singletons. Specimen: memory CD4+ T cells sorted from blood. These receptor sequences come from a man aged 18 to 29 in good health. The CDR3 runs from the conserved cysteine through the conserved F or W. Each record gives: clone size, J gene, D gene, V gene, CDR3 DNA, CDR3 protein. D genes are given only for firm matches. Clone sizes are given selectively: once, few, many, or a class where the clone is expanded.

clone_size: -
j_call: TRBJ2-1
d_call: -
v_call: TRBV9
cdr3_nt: TGTGCCAGCAGTTCCCTTTACAATGAGCAGTTCTTC
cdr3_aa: CASSSLYNEQFF

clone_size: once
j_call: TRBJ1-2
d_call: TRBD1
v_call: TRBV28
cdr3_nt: TGTGCCAGCACTCCAGGGGGGTATGGCTACACCTTC
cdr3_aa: CASTPGGYGYTF

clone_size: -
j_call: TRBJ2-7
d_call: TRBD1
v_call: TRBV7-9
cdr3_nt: TGTGCCAGCAGCTTGGACCGACAGGGAGACGAGCAGTACTTC
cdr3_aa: CASSLDRQGDEQYF

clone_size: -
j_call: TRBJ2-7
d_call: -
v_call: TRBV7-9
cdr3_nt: TGTGCCAGCAGCTCCGGACACTACGAGCAGTACTTC
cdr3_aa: CASSSGHYEQYF

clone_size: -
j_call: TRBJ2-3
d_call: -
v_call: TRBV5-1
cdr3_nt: TGCGCCAGCAGCTCCCAGACTTGGTACACAGATACGCAGTATTTT
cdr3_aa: CASSSQTWYTDTQYF

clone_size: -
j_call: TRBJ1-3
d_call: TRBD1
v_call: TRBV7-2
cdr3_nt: TGTGCCAGCAGCTCCCAAGGGGGCCATGGAAACACCATATATTTT
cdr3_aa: CASSSQGGHGNTIYF

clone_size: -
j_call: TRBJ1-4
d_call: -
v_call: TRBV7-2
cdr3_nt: TGTGCCAGCAGCACCGACAGGGAAAAACTGTTTTTT
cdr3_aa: CASSTDREKLFF

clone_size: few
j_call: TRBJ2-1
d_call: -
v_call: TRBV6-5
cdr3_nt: TGTGCCAGCAGTTTGAGAATTGAGCAGTTCTTC
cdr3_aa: CASSLRIEQFF

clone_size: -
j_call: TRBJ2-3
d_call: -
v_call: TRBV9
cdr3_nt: TGTGCCAGCAGCAGGTTCGGACAAAGCACAGATACGCAGTATTTT
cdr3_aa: CASSRFGQSTDTQYF

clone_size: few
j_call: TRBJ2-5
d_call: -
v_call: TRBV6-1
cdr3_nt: TGTGCCAGCAGTGGCCGGGACACTCCCTTGGAGACCCAGTACTTC
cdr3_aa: CASSGRDTPLETQYF

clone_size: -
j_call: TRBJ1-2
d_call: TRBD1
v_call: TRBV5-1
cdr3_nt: TGCGCCAGCAGCTTGGCGGTTGGACAGGGAGTTCCTGGCTACACCTTC
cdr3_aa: CASSLAVGQGVPGYTF

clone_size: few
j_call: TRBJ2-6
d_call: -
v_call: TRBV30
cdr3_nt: TGTGCCTGGAGTCACACCTCTGGGGCCAACGTCCTGACTTTC
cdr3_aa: CAWSHTSGANVLTF

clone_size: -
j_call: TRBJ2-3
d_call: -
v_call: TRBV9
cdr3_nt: TGTGCCAGCAGCGTAGGTCTGACTAGCACAGATACGCAGTATTTT
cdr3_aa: CASSVGLTSTDTQYF

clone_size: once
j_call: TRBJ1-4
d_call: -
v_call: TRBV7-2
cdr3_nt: TGTGCCAGCAGCACACAGGATAGGAATGAAAAACTGTTTTTT
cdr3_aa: CASSTQDRNEKLFF

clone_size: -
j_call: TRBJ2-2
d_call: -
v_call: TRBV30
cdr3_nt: TGTGCCTGGAGTGTGAGGGAAGCCGGGGAGCTGTTTTTT
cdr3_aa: CAWSVREAGELFF